The TCR beta chain under discussion was sequenced for a study of shared clonotypes between healthy human individuals. Study-wide context: Contributing individuals were two females and a few males aged 18 to 49. Notes on the study in general: Only blood was sampled; tissue repertoires likely differ.

On this clone: Its antigen is currently unknown.

Germline V lookup: CDR1 LNHDA, CDR2 SQIVND (reference sequence). V dropped 10 bases and J dropped 9; count of bases not matched to a gene: 11. The CDR3 has 14 amino acids. The sequenced material, unsorted PBMC DNA, was run on ten immunoSEQ deep assay plates. TCRdb keeps only in-frame clones here, not all; method: immunoSEQ multiplex PCR. The table records around 530,000 clones, around 81% of them present only once. Each donor was a Caucasian adult residing in Nashville, Tennessee. The sequence derives from a woman aged 40-49 years in good health. Some clones in this sample may be carry-over from other donors' samples. Sequencing was performed on PBMCs. This rearrangement joins TRBV19 to TRBJ1-6; 8 bases are shared with TRBD1. The CDR3: CANNSGQGVSPLHF. The CDR3 coding sequence is TGTGCCAATAATTCTGGACAGGGAGTTTCACCCCTCCACTTT. Full variable domain (remainder filled in from reference TRBV19 and TRBJ1-6): DGGITQSPKYLFRKEGQNVTLSCEQNLNHDAMYWYRQDPGQGLRLIYYSQIVNDFQKGDIAEGYSVSREKKESFPLTVTSAQKNPTAFYLCANNSGQGVSPLHFGNGTRLTVT.